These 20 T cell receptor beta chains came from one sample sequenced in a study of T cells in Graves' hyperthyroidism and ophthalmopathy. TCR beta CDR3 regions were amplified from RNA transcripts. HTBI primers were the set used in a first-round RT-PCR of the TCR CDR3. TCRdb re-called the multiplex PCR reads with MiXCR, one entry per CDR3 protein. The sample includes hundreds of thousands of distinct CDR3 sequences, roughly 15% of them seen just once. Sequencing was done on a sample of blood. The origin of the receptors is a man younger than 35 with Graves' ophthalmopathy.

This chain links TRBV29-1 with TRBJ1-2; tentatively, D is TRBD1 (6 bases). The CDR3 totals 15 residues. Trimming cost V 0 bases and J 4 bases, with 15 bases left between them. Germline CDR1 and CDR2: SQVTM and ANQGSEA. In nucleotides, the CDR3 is TGCAGCGTTGAAGATTGGGGGGCCCATGGCTATGGCTACACCTTC. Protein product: CSVEDWGAHGYGYTF.

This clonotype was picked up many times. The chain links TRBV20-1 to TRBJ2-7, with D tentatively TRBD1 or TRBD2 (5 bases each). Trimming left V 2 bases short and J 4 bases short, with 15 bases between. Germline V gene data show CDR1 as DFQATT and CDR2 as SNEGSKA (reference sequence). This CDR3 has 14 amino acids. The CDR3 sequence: CSARHRGLIYEQYF. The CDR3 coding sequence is TGCAGTGCTAGACACCGGGGCCTTATTTACGAGCAGTACTTC.

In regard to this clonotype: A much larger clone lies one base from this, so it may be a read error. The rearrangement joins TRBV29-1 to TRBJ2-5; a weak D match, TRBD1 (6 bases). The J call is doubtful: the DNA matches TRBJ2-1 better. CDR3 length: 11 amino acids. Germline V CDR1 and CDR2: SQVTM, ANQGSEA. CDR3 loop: CSVGGQETQFF. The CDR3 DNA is TGCAGCGTTGGGGGGCAGGAGACCCAGTTCTTC.

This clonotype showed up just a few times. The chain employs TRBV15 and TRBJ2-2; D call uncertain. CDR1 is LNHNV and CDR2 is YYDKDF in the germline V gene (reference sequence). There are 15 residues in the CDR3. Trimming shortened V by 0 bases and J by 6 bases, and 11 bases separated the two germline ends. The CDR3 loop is CATSRDRSEAGELFF. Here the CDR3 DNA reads TGTGCCACCAGCAGAGATCGGTCTGAGGCCGGGGAGCTGTTTTTT. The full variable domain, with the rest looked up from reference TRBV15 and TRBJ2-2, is DAMVIQNPRYQVTQFGKPVTLSCSQTLNHNVMYWYQQKSSQAPKLLFHYYDKDFNNEADTPDNFQSRRPNTSFCFLDIRSPGLGDTAMYLCATSRDRSEAGELFFGEGSRLTVL.

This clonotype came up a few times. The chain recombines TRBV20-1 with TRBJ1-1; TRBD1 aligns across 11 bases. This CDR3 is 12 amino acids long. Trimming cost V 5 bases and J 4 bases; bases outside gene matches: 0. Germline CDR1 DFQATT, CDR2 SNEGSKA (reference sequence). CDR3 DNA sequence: TGCAGTGCTGGGACAGGGGGCACTGAAGCTTTCTTT. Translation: CSAGTGGTEAFF.

CDR3 nucleotide sequence: TGTGCCAGCAGCCTCGAGGGAACTAGCGGGGGTTTGAGGTACAATGAGCAGTTCTTC. The encoded protein is CASSLEGTSGGLRYNEQFF. The chain recombines TRBV4-2 with TRBJ2-1, with 11 nucleotides matching TRBD2. Germline V gives CDR1 LGHNA, CDR2 YNFKEQ. The CDR3 totals 19 residues. After removal of 4 bases from V and 4 bases from J, the junction contained 15 bases not matched to a gene.

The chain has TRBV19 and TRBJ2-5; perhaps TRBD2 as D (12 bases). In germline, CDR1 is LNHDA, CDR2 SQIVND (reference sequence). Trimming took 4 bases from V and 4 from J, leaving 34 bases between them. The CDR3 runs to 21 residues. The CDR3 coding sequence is TGTGCCAGTAGTAAAGGACAGGGGGCTCCTCTAGCGGGAGGGCCTCGAGAGACCCAGTACTTC. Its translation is CASSKGQGAPLAGGPRETQYF.

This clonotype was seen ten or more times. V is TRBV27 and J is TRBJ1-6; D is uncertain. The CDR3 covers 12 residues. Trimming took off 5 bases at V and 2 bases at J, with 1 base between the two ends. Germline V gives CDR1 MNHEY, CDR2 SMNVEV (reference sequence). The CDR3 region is CASSAYNSPLHF. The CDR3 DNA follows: TGTGCCAGCAGTGCCTATAATTCACCCCTCCACTTT.

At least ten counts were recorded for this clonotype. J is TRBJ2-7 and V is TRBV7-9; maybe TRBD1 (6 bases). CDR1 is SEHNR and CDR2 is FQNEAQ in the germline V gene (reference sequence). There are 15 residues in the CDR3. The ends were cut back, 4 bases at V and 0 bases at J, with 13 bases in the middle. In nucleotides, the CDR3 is TGTGCCAGCAGCTGGGGGCCTTACTCCTCCTACGAGCAGTACTTC. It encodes CASSWGPYSSYEQYF.

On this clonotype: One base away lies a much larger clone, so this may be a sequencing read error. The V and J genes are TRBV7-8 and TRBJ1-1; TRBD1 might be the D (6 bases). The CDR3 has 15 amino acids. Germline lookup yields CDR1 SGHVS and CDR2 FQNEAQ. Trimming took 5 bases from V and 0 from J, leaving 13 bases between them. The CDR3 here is CASSRFDRMNTEAFF. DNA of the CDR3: TGTGCCAGCAGCAGATTCGACAGGATGAACACTGAAGCTTTCTTT.

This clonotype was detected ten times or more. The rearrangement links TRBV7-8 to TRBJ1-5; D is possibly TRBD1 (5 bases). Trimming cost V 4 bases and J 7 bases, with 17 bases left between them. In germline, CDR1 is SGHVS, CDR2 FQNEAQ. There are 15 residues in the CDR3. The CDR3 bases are TGTGCCAGCAGCTCAAGAAGGGAATCAGGGCAGCCCCAGCATTTT. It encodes CASSSRRESGQPQHF.

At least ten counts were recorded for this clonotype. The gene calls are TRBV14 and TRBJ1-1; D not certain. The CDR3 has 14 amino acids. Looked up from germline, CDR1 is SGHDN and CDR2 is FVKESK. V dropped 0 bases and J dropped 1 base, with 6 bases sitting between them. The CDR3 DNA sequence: TGTGCCAGCAGCCAAGAGCAGACGAACACTGAAGCTTTCTTT. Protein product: CASSQEQTNTEAFF.

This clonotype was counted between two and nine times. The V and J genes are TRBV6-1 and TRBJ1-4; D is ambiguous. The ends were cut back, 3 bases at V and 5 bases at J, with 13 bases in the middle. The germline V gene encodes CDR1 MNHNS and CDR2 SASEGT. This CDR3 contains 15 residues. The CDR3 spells CASSELAGWNEKLFF. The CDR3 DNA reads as TGTGCCAGCAGTGAGTTGGCAGGTTGGAATGAAAAACTGTTTTTT.

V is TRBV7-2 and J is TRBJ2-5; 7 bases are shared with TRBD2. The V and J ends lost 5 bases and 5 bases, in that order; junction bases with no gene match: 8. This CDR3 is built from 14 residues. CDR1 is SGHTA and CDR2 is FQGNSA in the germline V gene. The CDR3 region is CASSDTGEGETQYF. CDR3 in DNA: TGTGCCAGCAGCGACACGGGGGAGGGGGAGACCCAGTACTTC.

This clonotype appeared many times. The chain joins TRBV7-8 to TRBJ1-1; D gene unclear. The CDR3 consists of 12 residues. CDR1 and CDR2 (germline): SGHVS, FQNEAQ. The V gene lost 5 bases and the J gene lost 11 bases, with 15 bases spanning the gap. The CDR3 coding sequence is TGTGCCAGCAGCCAGATACAATCGAGGGCTTTCTTT. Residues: CASSQIQSRAFF.

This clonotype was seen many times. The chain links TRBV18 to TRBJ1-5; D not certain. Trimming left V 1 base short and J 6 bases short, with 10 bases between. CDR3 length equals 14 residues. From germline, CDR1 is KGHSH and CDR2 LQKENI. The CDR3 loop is CASSPQARTQPQHF. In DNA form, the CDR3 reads TGTGCCAGCTCACCACAGGCGCGGACTCAGCCCCAGCATTTT.

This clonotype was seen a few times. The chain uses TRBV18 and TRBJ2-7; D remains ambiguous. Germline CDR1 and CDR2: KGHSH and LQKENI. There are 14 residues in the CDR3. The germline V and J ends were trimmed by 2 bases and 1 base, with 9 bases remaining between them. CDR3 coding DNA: TGTGCCAGCTCACCATCCGGAGTTTCCTACGAGCAGTACTTC. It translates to CASSPSGVSYEQYF. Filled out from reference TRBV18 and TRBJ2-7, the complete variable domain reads NAGVMQNPRHLVRRRGQEARLRCSPMKGHSHVYWYRQLPEEGLKFMVYLQKENIIDESGMPKERFSAEFPKEGPSILRIQQVVRGDSAAYFCASSPSGVSYEQYFGPGTRLTVT.

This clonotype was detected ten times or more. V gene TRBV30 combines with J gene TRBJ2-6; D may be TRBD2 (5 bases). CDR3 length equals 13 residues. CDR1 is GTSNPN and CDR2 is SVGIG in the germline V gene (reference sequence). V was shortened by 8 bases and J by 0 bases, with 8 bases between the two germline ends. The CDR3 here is CAERDSGANVLTF. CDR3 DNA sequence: TGTGCCGAGAGGGACTCTGGGGCCAACGTCCTGACTTTC.

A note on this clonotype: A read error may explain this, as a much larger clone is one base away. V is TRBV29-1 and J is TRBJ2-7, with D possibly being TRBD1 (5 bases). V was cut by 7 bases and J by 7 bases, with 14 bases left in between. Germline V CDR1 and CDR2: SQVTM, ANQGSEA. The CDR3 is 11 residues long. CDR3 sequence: CSAQRGNEQYF. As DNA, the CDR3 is TGCAGCGCGCAAAGGGGCAATGAGCAGTACTTC.

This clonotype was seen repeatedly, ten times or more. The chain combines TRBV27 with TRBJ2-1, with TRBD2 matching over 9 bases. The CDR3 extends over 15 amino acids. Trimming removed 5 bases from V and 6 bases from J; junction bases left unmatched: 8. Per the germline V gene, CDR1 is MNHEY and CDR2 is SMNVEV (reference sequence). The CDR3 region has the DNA TGTGCCAGCAGTCCCTGGGGCGGGAGGGCCAATGAGCAGTTCTTC. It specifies CASSPWGGRANEQFF.